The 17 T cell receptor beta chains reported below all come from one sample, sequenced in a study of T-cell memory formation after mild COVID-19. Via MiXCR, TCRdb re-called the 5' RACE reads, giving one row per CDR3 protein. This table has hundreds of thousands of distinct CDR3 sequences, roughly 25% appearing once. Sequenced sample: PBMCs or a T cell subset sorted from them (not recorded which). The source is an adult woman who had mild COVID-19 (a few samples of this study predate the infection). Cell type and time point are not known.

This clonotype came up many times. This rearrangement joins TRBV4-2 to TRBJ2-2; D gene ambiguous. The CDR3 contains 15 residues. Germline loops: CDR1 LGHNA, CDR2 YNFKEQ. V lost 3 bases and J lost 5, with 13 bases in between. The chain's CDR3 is CASSHQERQTGELFF. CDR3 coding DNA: TGTGCCAGCAGCCACCAGGAACGACAAACCGGGGAGCTGTTTTTT.

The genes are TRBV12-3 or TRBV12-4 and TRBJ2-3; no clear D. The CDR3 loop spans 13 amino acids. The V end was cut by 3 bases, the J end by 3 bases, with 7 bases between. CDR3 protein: CASSLFRTDTQYF. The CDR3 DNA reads TGTGCCAGCAGTTTGTTTCGGACAGATACGCAGTATTTT.

This CDR3 is CASSLGTGAGPQHF. CDR3 sequence (DNA): TGTGCCAGCTCACTTGGGACAGGGGCTGGGCCCCAGCATTTT. The V and J genes are TRBV18 and TRBJ1-5; 10 bases align to TRBD1. Germline V CDR1 and CDR2: KGHSH, LQKENI. V gave up 4 bases and J gave up 9 bases; unmatched junction bases: 6. This CDR3 is 14 amino acids long.

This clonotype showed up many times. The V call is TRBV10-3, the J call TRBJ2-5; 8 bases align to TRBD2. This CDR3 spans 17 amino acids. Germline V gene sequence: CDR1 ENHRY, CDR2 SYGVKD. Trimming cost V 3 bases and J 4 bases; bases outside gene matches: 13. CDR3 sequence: CAISDAQRGSASETQYF. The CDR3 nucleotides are TGTGCCATCAGTGACGCCCAGCGGGGGTCGGCCTCAGAGACCCAGTACTTC.

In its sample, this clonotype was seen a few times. The DNA of the CDR3 is TGTGCCACCAGTGATTTCAGCAGACCGAATCAGCCCCAGCATTTT. Translated, it gives CATSDFSRPNQPQHF. This chain links TRBV24-1 with TRBJ1-5; D gene unclear. Germline V lookup: CDR1 KGHDR, CDR2 SFDVKD. The CDR3 is 15 amino acids. The V gene lost 1 base and the J gene lost 4 bases, with 10 bases spanning the gap.

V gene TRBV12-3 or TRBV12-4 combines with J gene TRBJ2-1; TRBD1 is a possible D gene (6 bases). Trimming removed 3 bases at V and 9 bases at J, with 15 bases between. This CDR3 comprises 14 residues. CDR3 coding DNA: TGTGCCAGCAGTTTCCCCGGGACACCAATTGAGCAGTTCTTC. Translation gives CASSFPGTPIEQFF.

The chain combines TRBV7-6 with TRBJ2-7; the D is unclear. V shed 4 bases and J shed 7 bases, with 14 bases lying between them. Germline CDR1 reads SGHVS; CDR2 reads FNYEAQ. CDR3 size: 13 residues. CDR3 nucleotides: TGTGCCAGCAGCTCCCGGGCCGTAGGTGAGCAGTACTTC. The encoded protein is CASSSRAVGEQYF.

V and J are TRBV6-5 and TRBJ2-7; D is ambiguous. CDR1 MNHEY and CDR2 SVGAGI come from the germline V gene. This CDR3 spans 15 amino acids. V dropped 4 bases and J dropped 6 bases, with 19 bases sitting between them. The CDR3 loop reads CASSSNVIQALEQYF. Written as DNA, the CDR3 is TGTGCCAGCAGTTCTAACGTCATCCAGGCTCTCGAGCAGTACTTC.

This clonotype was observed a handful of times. The CDR3 sequence: CASTRGQGPYEQYF. The DNA of the CDR3 is TGTGCCAGCACCAGGGGACAGGGACCCTACGAGCAGTACTTC. The chain carries TRBV6-1 and TRBJ2-7; 9 nucleotides match TRBD1. With 7 bases clipped from V and 2 bases from J, the junction kept 6 bases outside the gene matches. The CDR3 is 14 amino acids. Germline V gives CDR1 MNHNS, CDR2 SASEGT.

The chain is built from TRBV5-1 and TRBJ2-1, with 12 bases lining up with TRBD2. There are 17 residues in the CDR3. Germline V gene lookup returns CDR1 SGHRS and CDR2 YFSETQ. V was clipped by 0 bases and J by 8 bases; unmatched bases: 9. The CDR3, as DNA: TGCGCCAGCAGCTTGGGTTCTAGCGGGGGGGCAGTGCATGAGCAGTTCTTC. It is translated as CASSLGSSGGAVHEQFF.

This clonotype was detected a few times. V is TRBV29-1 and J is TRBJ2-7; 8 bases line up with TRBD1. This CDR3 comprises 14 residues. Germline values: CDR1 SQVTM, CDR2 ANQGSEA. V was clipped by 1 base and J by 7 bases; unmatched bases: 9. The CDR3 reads CSVEGEDREYEQYF. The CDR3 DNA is TGCAGCGTTGAAGGGGAGGACAGGGAATATGAGCAGTACTTC.

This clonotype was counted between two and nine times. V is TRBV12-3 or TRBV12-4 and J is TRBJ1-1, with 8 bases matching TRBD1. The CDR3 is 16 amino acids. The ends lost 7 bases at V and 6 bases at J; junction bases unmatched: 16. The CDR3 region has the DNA TGTGCCAGCAAGAGAGGTCAAGGGACAGGAGGACCTGAAGCTTTCTTT. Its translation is CASKRGQGTGGPEAFF.

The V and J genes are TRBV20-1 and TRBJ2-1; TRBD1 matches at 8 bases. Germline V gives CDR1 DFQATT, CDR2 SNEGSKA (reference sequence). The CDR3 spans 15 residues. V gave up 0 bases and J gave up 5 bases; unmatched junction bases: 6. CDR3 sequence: CSARDGQGSDNEQFF. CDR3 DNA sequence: TGCAGTGCTAGAGACGGACAGGGATCGGACAATGAGCAGTTCTTC.

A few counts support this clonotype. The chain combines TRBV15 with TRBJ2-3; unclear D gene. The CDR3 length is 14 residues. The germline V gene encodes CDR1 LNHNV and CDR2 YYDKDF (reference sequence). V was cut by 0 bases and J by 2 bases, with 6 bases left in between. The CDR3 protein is CATSRDLVTDTQYF. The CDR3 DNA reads TGTGCCACCAGCAGAGATCTGGTCACAGATACGCAGTATTTT.

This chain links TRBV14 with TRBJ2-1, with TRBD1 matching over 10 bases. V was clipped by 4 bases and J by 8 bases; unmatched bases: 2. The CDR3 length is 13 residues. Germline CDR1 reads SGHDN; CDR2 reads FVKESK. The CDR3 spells CASSPTGGYEQFF. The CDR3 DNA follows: TGTGCCAGCAGCCCGACAGGGGGCTATGAGCAGTTCTTC.

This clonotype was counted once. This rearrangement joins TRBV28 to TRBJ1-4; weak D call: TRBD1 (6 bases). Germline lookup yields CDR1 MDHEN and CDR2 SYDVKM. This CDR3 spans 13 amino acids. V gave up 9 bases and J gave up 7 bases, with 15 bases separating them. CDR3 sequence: CASRGGRGEKLFF. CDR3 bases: TGTGCCAGTAGGGGGGGGCGAGGTGAAAAACTGTTTTTT.

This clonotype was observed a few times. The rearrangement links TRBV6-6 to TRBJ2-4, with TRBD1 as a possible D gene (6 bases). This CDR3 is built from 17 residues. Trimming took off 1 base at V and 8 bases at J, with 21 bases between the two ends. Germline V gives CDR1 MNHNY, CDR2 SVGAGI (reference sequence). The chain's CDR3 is CASSYFKQGRVGDIQYF. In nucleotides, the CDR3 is TGTGCCAGCAGTTACTTCAAACAGGGCCGCGTCGGGGACATTCAGTACTTC.